This T cell receptor beta chain is from a study of blood T cells in healthy people across ages. Findings of the study overall: In long-lived donors, naive CD4+ cell counts and diversity exceeded those of aged donors. Significant beta diversity loss was already apparent by age around 40, declining roughly linearly.

Through a sample-barcoded 5' primer and a J-beta primer mix, a second PCR was run for roughly 7 to 11 cycles. TCRdb reanalysed the 5' RACE reads using MiXCR and keeps one entry per CDR3 protein. The sample contains roughly 1,700,000 distinct CDR3 sequences, roughly 28% of which appear only once. Regarding this clonotype: Its specificity is unknown.

They isolated at least 6 million PBMCs from each sample. The CDR3 runs 14 residues. V was cut by 5 bases and J by 10 bases, with 18 bases left in between. Germline V gene lookup returns CDR1 MDHEN and CDR2 SYDVKM. The receptor was isolated from a woman under 40 in good health. The chain joins TRBV28 to TRBJ2-1; D ambiguous. Material for sequencing was blood. The CDR3 loop is CASSQTGIRDEQFF. DNA of the CDR3: TGTGCCAGCAGTCAGACTGGAATAAGAGACGAGCAGTTCTTC.